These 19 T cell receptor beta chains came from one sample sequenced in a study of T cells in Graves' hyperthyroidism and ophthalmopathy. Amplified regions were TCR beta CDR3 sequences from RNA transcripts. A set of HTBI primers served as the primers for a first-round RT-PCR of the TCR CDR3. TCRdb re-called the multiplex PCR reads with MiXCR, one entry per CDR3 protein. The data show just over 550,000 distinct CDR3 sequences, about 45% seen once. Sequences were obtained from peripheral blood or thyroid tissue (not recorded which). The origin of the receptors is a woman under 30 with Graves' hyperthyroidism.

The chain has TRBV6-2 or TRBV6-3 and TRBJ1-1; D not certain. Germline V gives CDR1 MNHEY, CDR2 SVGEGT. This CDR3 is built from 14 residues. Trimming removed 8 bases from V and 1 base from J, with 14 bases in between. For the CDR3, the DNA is TGTGCCAGCTCACCACTGGAGGGGAACACTGAAGCTTTCTTT. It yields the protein CASSPLEGNTEAFF.

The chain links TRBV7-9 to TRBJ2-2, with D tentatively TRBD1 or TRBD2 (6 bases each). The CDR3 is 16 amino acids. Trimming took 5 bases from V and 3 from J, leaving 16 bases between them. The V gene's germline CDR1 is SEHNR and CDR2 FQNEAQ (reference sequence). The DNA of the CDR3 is TGTGCCAGCAGCCAATCCTCGGGGGCCCACACCGGGGAGCTGTTTTTT. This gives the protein CASSQSSGAHTGELFF. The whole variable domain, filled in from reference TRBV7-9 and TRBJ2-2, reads DTGVSQNPRHKITKRGQNVTFRCDPISEHNRLYWYRQTLGQGPEFLTYFQNEAQLEKSRLLSDRFSAERPKGSFSTLEIQRTEQGDSAMYLCASSQSSGAHTGELFFGEGSRLTVL.

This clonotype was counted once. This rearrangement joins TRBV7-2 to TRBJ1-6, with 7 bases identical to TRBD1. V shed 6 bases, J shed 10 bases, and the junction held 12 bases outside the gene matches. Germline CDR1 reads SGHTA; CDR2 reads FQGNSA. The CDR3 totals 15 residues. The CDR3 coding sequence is TGTGCCAGCAGACCTCGGACAGGAATAGGCTCACCCCTCCACTTT. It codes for CASRPRTGIGSPLHF. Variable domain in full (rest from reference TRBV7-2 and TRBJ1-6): GAGVSQSPSNKVTEKGKDVELRCDPISGHTALYWYRQSLGQGLEFLIYFQGNSAPDKSGLPSDRFSAERTGGSVSTLTIQRTQQEDSAVYLCASRPRTGIGSPLHFGNGTRLTVT.

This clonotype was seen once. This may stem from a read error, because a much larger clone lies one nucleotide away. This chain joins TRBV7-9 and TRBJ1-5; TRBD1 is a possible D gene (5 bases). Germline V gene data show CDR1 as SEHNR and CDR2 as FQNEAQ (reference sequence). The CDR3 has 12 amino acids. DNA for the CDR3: TGTGTCAGCAGCAGGGATGGCCAGCCCCAGCATTTT. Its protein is CVSSRDGQPQHF.

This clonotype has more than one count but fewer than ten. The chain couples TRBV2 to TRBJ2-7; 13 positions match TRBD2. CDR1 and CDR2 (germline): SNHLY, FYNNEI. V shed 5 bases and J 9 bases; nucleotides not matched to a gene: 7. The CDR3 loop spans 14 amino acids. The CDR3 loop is CASSTGLAGDVQYF. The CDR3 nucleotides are TGTGCCAGCAGTACAGGACTAGCGGGAGATGTGCAGTACTTC.

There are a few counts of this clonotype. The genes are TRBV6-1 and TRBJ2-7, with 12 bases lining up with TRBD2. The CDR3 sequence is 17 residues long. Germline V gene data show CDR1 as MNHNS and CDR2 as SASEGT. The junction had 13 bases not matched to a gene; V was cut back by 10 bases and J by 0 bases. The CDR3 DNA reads TGTGCCATCAGCCCTCGCGGGACTAGCGGGTTCTCCTACGAGCAGTACTTC. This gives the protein CAISPRGTSGFSYEQYF.

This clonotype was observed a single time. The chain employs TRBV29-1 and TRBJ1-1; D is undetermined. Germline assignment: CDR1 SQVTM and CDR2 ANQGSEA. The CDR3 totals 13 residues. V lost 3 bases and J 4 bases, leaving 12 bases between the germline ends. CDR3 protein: CSVEEGSGTEAFF. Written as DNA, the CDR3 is TGCAGCGTTGAGGAGGGTTCTGGCACTGAAGCTTTCTTT.

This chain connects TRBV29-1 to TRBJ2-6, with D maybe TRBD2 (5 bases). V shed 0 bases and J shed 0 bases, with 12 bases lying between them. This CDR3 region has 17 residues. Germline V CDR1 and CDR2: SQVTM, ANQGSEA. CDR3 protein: CSVEEGRGRSGANVLTF. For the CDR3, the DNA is TGCAGCGTTGAAGAGGGTCGGGGTCGCTCTGGGGCCAACGTCCTGACTTTC.

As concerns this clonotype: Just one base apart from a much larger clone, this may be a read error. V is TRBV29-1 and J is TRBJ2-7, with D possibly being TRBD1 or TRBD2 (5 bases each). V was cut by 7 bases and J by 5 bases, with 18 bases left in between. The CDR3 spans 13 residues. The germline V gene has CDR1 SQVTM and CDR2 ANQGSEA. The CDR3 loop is CSADSRDQHEQYF. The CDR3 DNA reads TGCAGCGCAGATAGCAGGGACCAGCACGAGCAGTACTTC.

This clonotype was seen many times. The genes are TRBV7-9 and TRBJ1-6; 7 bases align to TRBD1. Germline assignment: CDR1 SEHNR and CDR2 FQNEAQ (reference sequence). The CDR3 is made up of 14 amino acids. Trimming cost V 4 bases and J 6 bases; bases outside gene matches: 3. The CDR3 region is CASSSDRANSPLHF. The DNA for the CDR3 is TGTGCCAGCAGCTCTGACAGGGCTAATTCACCCCTCCACTTT.

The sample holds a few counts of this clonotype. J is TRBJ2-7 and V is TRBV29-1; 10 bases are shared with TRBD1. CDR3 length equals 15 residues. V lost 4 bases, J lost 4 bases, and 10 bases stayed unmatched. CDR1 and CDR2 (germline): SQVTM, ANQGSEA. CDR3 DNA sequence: TGCAGCGTTGTGGGGGGGGGGACAGGGGCTTACGAGCAGTACTTC. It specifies CSVVGGGTGAYEQYF.

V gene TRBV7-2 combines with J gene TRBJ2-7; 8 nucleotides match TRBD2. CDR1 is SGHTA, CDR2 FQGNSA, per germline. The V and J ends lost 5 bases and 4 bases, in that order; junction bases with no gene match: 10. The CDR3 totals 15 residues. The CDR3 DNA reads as TGTGCCAGCAGCCAAGATGGGACTAGAGGTTACGAGCAGTACTTC. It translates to CASSQDGTRGYEQYF.

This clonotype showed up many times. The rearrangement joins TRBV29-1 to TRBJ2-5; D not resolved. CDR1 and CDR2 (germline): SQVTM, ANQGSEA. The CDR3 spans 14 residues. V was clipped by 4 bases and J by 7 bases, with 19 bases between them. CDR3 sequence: CSVGTANTYGTQYF. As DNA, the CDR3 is TGCAGCGTTGGGACGGCCAATACTTACGGGACCCAGTACTTC.

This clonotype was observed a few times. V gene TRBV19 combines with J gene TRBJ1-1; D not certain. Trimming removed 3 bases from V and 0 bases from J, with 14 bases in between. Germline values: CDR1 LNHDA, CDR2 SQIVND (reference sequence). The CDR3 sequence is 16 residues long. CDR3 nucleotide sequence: TGTGCCAGTAGTATCACGGGCCAAGACATGAACACTGAAGCTTTCTTT. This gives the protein CASSITGQDMNTEAFF.

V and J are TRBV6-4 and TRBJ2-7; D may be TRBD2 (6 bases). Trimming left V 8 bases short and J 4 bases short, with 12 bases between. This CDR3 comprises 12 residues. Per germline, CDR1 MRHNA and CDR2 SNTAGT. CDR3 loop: CASLSGIYEQYF. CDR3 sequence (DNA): TGTGCCAGCCTTAGCGGTATATACGAGCAGTACTTC.

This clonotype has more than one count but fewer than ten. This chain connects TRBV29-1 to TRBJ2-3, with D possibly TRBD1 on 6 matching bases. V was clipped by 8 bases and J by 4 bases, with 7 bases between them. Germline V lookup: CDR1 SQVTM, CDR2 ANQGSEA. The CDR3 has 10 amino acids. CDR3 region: CSSGADTQYF. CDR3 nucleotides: TGCAGCTCAGGGGCAGATACGCAGTATTTT.

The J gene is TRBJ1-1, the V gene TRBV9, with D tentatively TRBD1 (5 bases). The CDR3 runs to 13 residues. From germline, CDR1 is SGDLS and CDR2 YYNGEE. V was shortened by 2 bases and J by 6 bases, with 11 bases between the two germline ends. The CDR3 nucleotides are TGTGCCAGCAGCGTCGGGGGTCCCGCTGAAGCTTTCTTT. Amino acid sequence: CASSVGGPAEAFF.

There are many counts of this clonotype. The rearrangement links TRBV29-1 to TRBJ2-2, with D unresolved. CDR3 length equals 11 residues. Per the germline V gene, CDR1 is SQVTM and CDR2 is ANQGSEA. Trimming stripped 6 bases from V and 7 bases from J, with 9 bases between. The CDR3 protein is CSVRIGGELFF. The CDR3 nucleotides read TGCAGCGTGAGAATCGGCGGGGAGCTGTTTTTT.

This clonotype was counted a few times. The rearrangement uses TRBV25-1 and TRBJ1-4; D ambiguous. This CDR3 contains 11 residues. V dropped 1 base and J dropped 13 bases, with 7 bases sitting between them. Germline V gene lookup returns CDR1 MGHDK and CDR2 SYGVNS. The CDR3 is CASSELGPLFF. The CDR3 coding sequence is TGTGCCAGCAGTGAATTAGGCCCACTGTTTTTT.